Shown below are 27 T cell receptor beta chains from a single sample sequenced in a study of T cell responses to AZD1222 COVID-19 vaccine. Measured with immunoSEQ multiplex PCR; TCRdb has only the in-frame clones, and not every one. Here the sample spans some 130,000 clones, roughly 84% being singletons. The specimen comprised peripheral blood, sampled on day 0 of AZD1222 vaccination. The receptors shown here come from an adult in good health.

This rearrangement joins TRBV27 to TRBJ2-7; the D gene could be TRBD1 or TRBD2 (5 bases each). The germline gives CDR1 MNHEY, CDR2 SMNVEV (reference sequence). The V end lost 5 bases, the J end lost 6 bases, and 11 bases lay between the germline ends. This CDR3 has 12 residues. The CDR3 spells CASSRGAIEQYF. The CDR3 nucleotides read TGTGCCAGCAGTCGAGGGGCCATCGAGCAGTACTTC.

The sample holds a few counts of this clone. This chain joins TRBV6-2 or TRBV6-3 and TRBJ2-7, with 9 bases identical to TRBD2. With V trimmed by 0 bases and J by 0 bases, 6 bases remained unmatched. The germline V gene encodes CDR1 MNHEY and CDR2 SVGEGT. The CDR3 runs 17 residues. In DNA, the CDR3 is TGTGCCAGCAGTTACTCGGCCGGGACTAGCCTCTCCTACGAGCAGTACTTC. It encodes CASSYSAGTSLSYEQYF.

V usage is TRBV15 and J usage is TRBJ1-2, with 7 bases that match TRBD1. This CDR3 has 14 amino acids. J was trimmed by 7 bases and V by 2 bases; bases with no gene match: 7. The germline V gene encodes CDR1 LNHNV and CDR2 YYDKDF (reference sequence). CDR3 bases: TGTGCCACCAGCAGACCAGGGGGGATGGGTGGCTACACCTTC. Translation: CATSRPGGMGGYTF.

The chain uses TRBV27 and TRBJ2-4; 7 bases fit TRBD2. V trimming: 5 bases; J trimming: 4 bases; junction bases outside the gene matches: 5. Germline CDR1 is MNHEY and CDR2 is SMNVEV (reference sequence). The CDR3 sequence is 14 residues long. This chain's CDR3 is CASSPLAAKNIQYF. The CDR3 DNA sequence: TGTGCCAGCAGTCCTCTAGCGGCTAAAAACATTCAGTACTTC.

This rearrangement joins TRBV27 to TRBJ1-6; 9 bases agree with TRBD1. CDR1 and CDR2 from the germline V gene are MNHEY and SMNVEV (reference sequence). The CDR3 runs 12 residues. V trimming: 9 bases; J trimming: 10 bases; junction bases outside the gene matches: 4. The chain's CDR3 is CASRQGDSPLHF. CDR3 bases: TGTGCCAGTAGACAGGGGGACTCACCCCTCCACTTT.

The V and J genes are TRBV6-9 and TRBJ1-4, with TRBD1 as a possible D gene (5 bases). V was trimmed by 4 bases and J by 8 bases, leaving 17 bases between them. CDR3 length equals 15 residues. The germline V gene encodes CDR1 MNHGY and CDR2 SVAAGI. CDR3 DNA: TGTGCCAGCAGTTTTCGGGCACCCGGGGGAGAAAAACTGTTTTTT. This gives the protein CASSFRAPGGEKLFF.

This clone has only one observation. This chain links TRBV5-4 with TRBJ2-1; D unresolved. The germline V and J ends were trimmed by 0 bases and 6 bases, with 4 bases remaining between them. This CDR3 comprises 12 residues. CDR1 is SGHNT, CDR2 YYREEE, per germline (reference sequence). The CDR3 coding sequence is TGTGCCAGCAGCTTGGTTAGCAATGAGCAGTTCTTC. This codes for CASSLVSNEQFF.

This rearrangement joins TRBV7-9 to TRBJ2-7, with TRBD1 matching 7 bases. V gave up 5 bases and J gave up 2 bases; unmatched junction bases: 6. The CDR3 runs 14 residues. CDR1 is SEHNR, CDR2 FQNEAQ, per germline (reference sequence). CDR3 residues: CASSHRDRPYEQYF. For the CDR3, the DNA is TGTGCCAGCAGCCACCGGGACAGACCCTACGAGCAGTACTTC.

The chain joins TRBV18 to TRBJ1-6, with 7 positions matching TRBD1. CDR3 size: 15 residues. V shed 4 bases and J 7 bases; nucleotides not matched to a gene: 7. Germline V gene lookup returns CDR1 KGHSH and CDR2 LQKENI. Here the CDR3 reads CASSRDRVGNSPLHF. In DNA, the CDR3 is TGTGCCAGCTCACGAGACAGGGTGGGCAATTCACCCCTCCACTTT.

V usage is TRBV4-1 and J usage is TRBJ1-5; tentatively, D is TRBD1 (6 bases). Germline assignment: CDR1 MGHRA and CDR2 YSYEKL. V lost 3 bases to trimming and J lost 5 bases, with 11 bases between them. This CDR3 is built from 14 residues. CDR3 DNA sequence: TGCGCCAGCAGCCAGGGGGCCGCCGATCAGCCCCAGCATTTT. Amino acid sequence: CASSQGAADQPQHF.

V is TRBV5-5 and J is TRBJ1-2; TRBD1 agrees at 10 bases. CDR3 length: 14 amino acids. Trimming took 4 bases from V and 4 from J; bases not matched to a gene: 4. The germline gives CDR1 SGHKS, CDR2 YYEKEE (reference sequence). CDR3 bases: TGTGCCAGCAGCCGGACAGGGGGAGCCTATGGCTACACCTTC. This gives the protein CASSRTGGAYGYTF.

The V gene is TRBV2, the J gene TRBJ1-2, with 7 bases fitting TRBD1. Germline CDR1 and CDR2: SNHLY and FYNNEI. The CDR3 runs to 14 residues. J gave up 13 bases and V 0 bases, and 11 bases lay outside the gene matches. CDR3 coding DNA: TGTGCCAGCAGTGAAGCGCTTCAGGGGGATAGCTTCACCTTC. Translated: CASSEALQGDSFTF.

This clone was observed a few times. V gene TRBV3-1 (or the pseudogene TRBV3-2) combines with J gene TRBJ1-2; weak D call: TRBD1 (6 bases). This CDR3 is built from 13 residues. V was cut by 4 bases and J by 11 bases, with 17 bases left in between. Per the germline V gene, CDR1 is LGHDT and CDR2 is YNNKEL (reference sequence). The CDR3 sequence is CASSPGPQQGYTF. CDR3 coding DNA: TGTGCCAGCAGCCCCGGACCGCAACAGGGATACACCTTC.

CDR3 in amino acids: CASSSLIGGGSRNEQFF. CDR3 DNA sequence: TGCGCCAGCAGCTCCCTTATAGGCGGGGGGTCTCGGAATGAGCAGTTCTTC. The rearrangement joins TRBV5-1 to TRBJ2-1, with 8 bases identical to TRBD2. In germline, CDR1 is SGHRS, CDR2 YFSETQ. The CDR3 runs 17 residues. With V trimmed by 3 bases and J by 7 bases, 15 bases remained unmatched.

The chain employs TRBV27 and TRBJ1-5; TRBD1 agrees at 10 bases. V shed 3 bases, J shed 9 bases, and the junction held 11 bases outside the gene matches. The CDR3 covers 16 residues. The germline V gene has CDR1 MNHEY and CDR2 SMNVEV (reference sequence). CDR3 bases: TGTGCCAGCAGTTTCACCGGGACAGGGGTCGATCCGCCCCAGCATTTT. It translates to CASSFTGTGVDPPQHF.

The chain links TRBV5-1 to TRBJ2-3, with D tentatively TRBD1 (6 bases). Germline-derived CDR1 and CDR2 are SGHRS and YFSETQ. Trimming took 6 bases from V and 1 from J, leaving 9 bases between them. The CDR3 totals 13 residues. CDR3 sequence: CASNRQGTDTQYF. DNA for the CDR3: TGCGCCAGCAATCGACAGGGCACAGATACGCAGTATTTT.

This chain connects TRBV10-3 to TRBJ1-2, with 9 nucleotides matching TRBD1. The CDR3 sequence is 14 residues long. Germline trimming cut 5 bases from V and 7 bases from J; bases unmatched to any gene: 8. In germline, CDR1 is ENHRY, CDR2 SYGVKD. The CDR3 nucleotides read TGTGCCATCAGTTCCGGGACAGGGTGGGGTGGCTACACCTTC. Translation: CAISSGTGWGGYTF.

This chain uses TRBV24-1 with TRBJ1-5; D not resolved. The CDR3 has 12 residues. Between the trimmed V and J ends, which lost 4 bases and 5 bases, there was a span of 5 bases. Germline V gene sequence: CDR1 KGHDR, CDR2 SFDVKD. DNA of the CDR3: TGTGCCACCAGTGAGGGATATCAGCCCCAGCATTTT. Protein sequence: CATSEGYQPQHF.

This chain uses TRBV11-2 with TRBJ1-6, with 7 bases matching TRBD1. After removal of 6 bases from V and 0 bases from J, the junction contained 8 bases not matched to a gene. Germline V lookup: CDR1 SGHAT, CDR2 FQNNGV. The CDR3 is 17 residues long. The CDR3 coding sequence is TGTGCCAGCAGACCTGACAGGGCGAGCTCCTATAATTCACCCCTCCACTTT. Translated: CASRPDRASSYNSPLHF.

V gene TRBV7-2 combines with J gene TRBJ2-5; possible D gene TRBD1, 6 bases. Germline V lookup: CDR1 SGHTA, CDR2 FQGNSA. This CDR3 spans 16 amino acids. The germline V and J ends were trimmed by 5 bases and 5 bases, with 21 bases remaining between them. The CDR3 protein is CASSLRQDHRRETQYF. Here the CDR3 DNA reads TGTGCCAGCAGCCTGAGACAGGATCATCGTCGGGAGACCCAGTACTTC.

This chain connects TRBV24-1 to TRBJ2-3; D unresolved. The germline V gene encodes CDR1 KGHDR and CDR2 SFDVKD. This CDR3 region has 14 residues. The ends were cut back, 0 bases at V and 2 bases at J, with 5 bases in the middle. CDR3 nucleotide sequence: TGTGCCACCAGTGATTTGACAGTCACAGATACGCAGTATTTT. Translated, it gives CATSDLTVTDTQYF.

This clone was recorded only once. CDR3 amino acids: CASRETRFSSGNTIYF. The CDR3 DNA follows: TGTGCCAGCAGGGAGACACGATTTAGCTCTGGAAACACCATATATTTT. V gene TRBV2 combines with J gene TRBJ1-3; no clear D. The CDR3 extends over 16 amino acids. The germline V and J ends were trimmed by 6 bases and 0 bases, with 15 bases remaining between them. Germline-derived CDR1 and CDR2 are SNHLY and FYNNEI.

The rearrangement uses TRBV6-5 and TRBJ1-2; tentatively, D is TRBD1 (6 bases). Trimming removed 4 bases at V and 2 bases at J, with 14 bases between. The CDR3 has 15 amino acids. The germline CDR1 and CDR2 sequences are MNHEY and SVGAGI. The CDR3 sequence: CASSSPGDGNYGYTF. The CDR3 DNA reads as TGTGCCAGCAGTTCACCAGGGGACGGCAACTATGGCTACACCTTC.

This chain links TRBV3-1 (or the pseudogene TRBV3-2) with TRBJ2-3; 8 nucleotides agree with TRBD2. CDR3 length: 13 amino acids. V lost 0 bases, J lost 14 bases, and 7 bases stayed unmatched. Per the germline V gene, CDR1 is LGHDT and CDR2 is YNNKEL (reference sequence). DNA of the CDR3: TGTGCCAGCAGCCAAGAACCGGGACTAGGTCGGTATTTT. Translation gives CASSQEPGLGRYF.

CDR3 amino acids: CASSGFNEQFF. Written as DNA, the CDR3 is TGTGCCAGCAGCGGATTCAATGAGCAGTTCTTC. V gene TRBV7-9 combines with J gene TRBJ2-1; D gene unclear. The CDR3 contains 11 residues. Trimming removed 5 bases at V and 6 bases at J, with 5 bases between. Germline CDR1 SEHNR, CDR2 FQNEAQ (reference sequence).

This sequence joins TRBV6-4 and TRBJ1-2, with D unresolved. The CDR3 loop spans 13 amino acids. V shed 4 bases and J shed 0 bases, with 6 bases lying between them. Germline V gives CDR1 MRHNA, CDR2 SNTAGT. As DNA, the CDR3 is TGTGCCAGCAGTGTCTCGGCTAACTATGGCTACACCTTC. This gives the protein CASSVSANYGYTF.

This chain connects TRBV5-1 to TRBJ1-4, with a possible D match to TRBD1 (6 bases). Per the germline V gene, CDR1 is SGHRS and CDR2 is YFSETQ. V was cut by 0 bases and J by 5 bases, with 14 bases left in between. This CDR3 is built from 16 residues. The CDR3: CASSLARTAPNEKLFF. The CDR3 bases are TGCGCCAGCAGCTTGGCCCGGACAGCCCCAAATGAAAAACTGTTTTTT.